Sequencing of this T cell receptor beta chain was carried out in a study of T cells expressing NK-cell markers. Overall study: Researchers got TCR beta repertoires out of sorted CD3+CD56+NKG2C+, CD3+CD56+NKG2C- and CD3+CD56-NKG2C+ T cells. Overall study results and limits: There remained a lack of clarity about HCMV specificity of expanded NKG2C+ T cell clones.

Worth noting for this clonotype: Its target is unknown.

The CDR3 length is 16 residues. In germline, CDR1 is SEHNR, CDR2 FQNEAQ (reference sequence). Researchers built TCR beta cDNA using 5'RACE template switching with UMIs. From its re-call of the 5' RACE reads, TCRdb lists each CDR3 protein once, without DNA. Its listing shows thousands of distinct CDR3 sequences. Sequences were obtained from blood T cells: a sorted CD56 or NKG2C T cell subset, CD4+ or CD8+ T cells, or bulk PBMC T cells (not recorded which). The sequence was obtained from a man aged 18 to 69 in good health. The chain has TRBV7-9 and TRBJ1-2. The chain's CDR3 is CASNPIVGSLPYGYTF.